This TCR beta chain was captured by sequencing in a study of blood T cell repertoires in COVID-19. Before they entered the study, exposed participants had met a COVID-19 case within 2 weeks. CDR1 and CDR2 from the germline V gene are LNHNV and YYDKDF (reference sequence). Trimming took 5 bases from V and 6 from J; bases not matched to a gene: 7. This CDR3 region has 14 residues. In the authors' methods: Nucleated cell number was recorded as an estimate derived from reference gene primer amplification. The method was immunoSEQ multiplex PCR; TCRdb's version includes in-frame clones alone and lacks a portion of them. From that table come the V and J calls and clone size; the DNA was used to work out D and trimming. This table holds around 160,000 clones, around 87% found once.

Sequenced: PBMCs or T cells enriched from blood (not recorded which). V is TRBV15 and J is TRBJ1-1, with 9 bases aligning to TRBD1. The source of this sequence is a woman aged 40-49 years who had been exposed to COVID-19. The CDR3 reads CATSAGQGLSEAFF. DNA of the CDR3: TGTGCCACCAGCGCGGGACAGGGCCTCTCTGAAGCTTTCTTT. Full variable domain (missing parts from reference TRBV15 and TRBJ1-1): DAMVIQNPRYQVTQFGKPVTLSCSQTLNHNVMYWYQQKSSQAPKLLFHYYDKDFNNEADTPDNFQSRRPNTSFCFLDIRSPGLGDTAMYLCATSAGQGLSEAFFGQGTRLTVV.